One sample yielded the 25 T cell receptor beta chains listed below, sequenced in a study of blood T cell repertoires in COVID-19. The assay was immunoSEQ multiplex PCR, and TCRdb's table has in-frame clones only and misses some. Here the sample spans over 250,000 clones, roughly 90% being singletons. Sequenced material: peripheral blood. The receptors here all came from a man aged 50 to 59 with acute or convalescent COVID-19.

In its sample, this clone was seen a few times. This chain joins TRBV5-4 and TRBJ1-4; D may be TRBD1 (5 bases). The CDR3 contains 15 residues. The V and J ends lost 0 bases and 7 bases respectively, with 13 bases between them. In germline, CDR1 is SGHNT, CDR2 YYREEE (reference sequence). CDR3 sequence (DNA): TGTGCCAGCAGCTTGGCTGGCTCGCAGGGTGAAAAACTGTTTTTT. Its translation is CASSLAGSQGEKLFF.

The rearrangement joins TRBV19 to TRBJ1-1, with D hard to call. Germline V lookup: CDR1 LNHDA, CDR2 SQIVND (reference sequence). CDR3 length: 14 amino acids. Trimming left V 6 bases short and J 5 bases short, with 16 bases between. CDR3 nucleotide sequence: TGTGCCAGTAGCCCCGTTAGCGGGGTGACTGAAGCTTTCTTT. Amino acids: CASSPVSGVTEAFF. Full variable domain (outside the CDR3, taken from reference TRBV19 and TRBJ1-1): DGGITQSPKYLFRKEGQNVTLSCEQNLNHDAMYWYRQDPGQGLRLIYYSQIVNDFQKGDIAEGYSVSREKKESFPLTVTSAQKNPTAFYLCASSPVSGVTEAFFGQGTRLTVV.

In regard to this clone: Other DNA sequences within the sample encode an identical CDR3. CDR3 region: CASSQDVGGYQPQHF. The CDR3 bases are TGCGCCAGCAGCCAAGATGTAGGAGGTTATCAGCCCCAGCATTTT. The chain combines TRBV4-1 with TRBJ1-5; D gene ambiguous. Per germline, CDR1 MGHRA and CDR2 YSYEKL. The CDR3 runs 15 residues. Trimming stripped 0 bases from V and 5 bases from J, with 11 bases between.

The chain recombines TRBV9 with TRBJ2-2; 7 bases agree with TRBD1. This CDR3 has 14 amino acids. Germline assignment: CDR1 SGDLS and CDR2 YYNGEE. Germline trimming cut 4 bases from V and 4 bases from J; bases unmatched to any gene: 4. The CDR3 region is CASSLTGSTGELFF. CDR3 bases: TGTGCCAGCAGCTTGACAGGGTCCACCGGGGAGCTGTTTTTT.

The V and J genes are TRBV6-1 and TRBJ1-6, with D possibly TRBD1 on 5 matching bases. Per the germline V gene, CDR1 is MNHNS and CDR2 is SASEGT. The CDR3 loop spans 16 amino acids. V was pared by 4 bases and J by 4 bases, with 14 bases between. DNA for the CDR3: TGTGCCAGCAGTGGCCCCCCGGGGGGTTATAATTCACCCCTCCACTTT. Its translation: CASSGPPGGYNSPLHF.

The chain couples TRBV7-9 to TRBJ2-5; 8 bases are shared with TRBD2. With V trimmed by 5 bases and J by 1 base, 9 bases remained unmatched. In germline, CDR1 is SEHNR, CDR2 FQNEAQ (reference sequence). CDR3 size: 16 residues. CDR3 sequence (DNA): TGTGCCAGCAGCCCGAGGGTAGCGGGGACCCAAGAGACCCAGTACTTC. Its translation: CASSPRVAGTQETQYF.

In the case of this clone: The same CDR3 can be traced to other DNA sequences in this sample. The chain joins TRBV5-1 to TRBJ1-3; TRBD1 might be the D (5 bases). The CDR3 has 14 amino acids. Trimming pared 0 bases from V and 4 bases from J, leaving 8 bases between. CDR1 is SGHRS, CDR2 YFSETQ, per germline. This CDR3 is CASSLAGYGNTIYF. The CDR3 DNA follows: TGCGCCAGCAGCTTGGCAGGGTACGGAAACACCATATATTTT. Looking up the rest from reference TRBV5-1 and TRBJ1-3 gives the full variable domain: KAGVTQTPRYLIKTRGQQVTLSCSPISGHRSVSWYQQTPGQGLQFLFEYFSETQRNKGNFPGRFSGRQFSNSRSEMNVSTLELGDSALYLCASSLAGYGNTIYFGEGSWLTVV.

The chain recombines TRBV19 with TRBJ2-7; 10 bases are shared with TRBD1. CDR3 size: 15 residues. Germline V gives CDR1 LNHDA, CDR2 SQIVND (reference sequence). The V and J ends lost 5 bases and 7 bases, in that order; junction bases with no gene match: 11. As DNA, the CDR3 is TGTGCCAGTAGTGAAAGACAGGGGGCATCGGGTGAGCAGTACTTC. As protein: CASSERQGASGEQYF.

V gene TRBV15 combines with J gene TRBJ2-5; perhaps TRBD1 as D (5 bases). In germline, CDR1 is LNHNV, CDR2 YYDKDF (reference sequence). The germline V and J ends were trimmed by 1 base and 0 bases, with 6 bases remaining between them. The CDR3 sequence is 14 residues long. CDR3 amino acids: CATSRGQHQETQYF. DNA of the CDR3: TGTGCCACCAGCAGAGGACAGCACCAAGAGACCCAGTACTTC.

This chain joins TRBV27 and TRBJ1-5; D call uncertain. Per germline, CDR1 MNHEY and CDR2 SMNVEV (reference sequence). The CDR3 has 14 residues. V lost 5 bases and J lost 9, with 17 bases in between. The chain's CDR3 is CASSQTWLSPPQHF. For the CDR3, the DNA is TGTGCCAGCAGTCAGACATGGCTCTCGCCGCCCCAGCATTTT.

The chain employs TRBV5-1 and TRBJ1-4, with D uncertain. V lost 0 bases, J lost 7 bases, and 7 bases lay in between. The germline CDR1 and CDR2 sequences are SGHRS and YFSETQ. CDR3 size: 13 residues. The CDR3 sequence is CASSLELGEKLFF. The CDR3 region has the DNA TGCGCCAGCAGCTTGGAACTAGGTGAAAAACTGTTTTTT.

The rearrangement joins TRBV6-2 or TRBV6-3 to TRBJ1-2; the D gene is possibly TRBD1 (6 bases). CDR3 size: 15 residues. Germline CDR1 and CDR2: MNHEY and SVGEGT. V lost 5 bases to trimming and J lost 8 bases, with 21 bases between them. In nucleotides, the CDR3 is TGTGCCAGCAGTCGACAAAATACAGGGTCACGGGGCTACACCTTC. Its protein product is CASSRQNTGSRGYTF.

The chain has TRBV5-5 and TRBJ2-3, with D possibly TRBD1 on 5 matching bases. Germline V gives CDR1 SGHKS, CDR2 YYEKEE (reference sequence). V lost 4 bases, J lost 2 bases, and 14 bases lay in between. The CDR3 consists of 15 residues. The DNA of the CDR3 is TGTGCCAGCAGCCCCGCCCCAGGGTCCACAGATACGCAGTATTTT. Protein product: CASSPAPGSTDTQYF.

The chain employs TRBV15 and TRBJ1-2; D remains ambiguous. Looked up from germline, CDR1 is LNHNV and CDR2 is YYDKDF (reference sequence). V was pared by 5 bases and J by 8 bases, with 12 bases between. The CDR3 totals 12 residues. CDR3 nucleotides: TGTGCCACCAGCTACGCGAGTAAGGGCTACACCTTC. It yields the protein CATSYASKGYTF.

The gene calls are TRBV7-8 and TRBJ2-7; 8 bases line up with TRBD2. The CDR3 totals 17 residues. Unmatched junction bases numbered 12, after V lost 5 bases and J lost 0 bases. The V gene's germline CDR1 is SGHVS and CDR2 FQNEAQ. CDR3 coding DNA: TGTGCCAGCAGCCATAGGAGGGAGCGGGGGTCCTCCTACGAGCAGTACTTC. Translated: CASSHRRERGSSYEQYF.

The chain couples TRBV18 to TRBJ2-2; TRBD1 might be the D (6 bases). CDR1 is KGHSH and CDR2 is LQKENI in the germline V gene. The CDR3 has 15 residues. Trimming removed 2 bases from V and 4 bases from J, with 11 bases in between. This CDR3 is CASSPNDRSTGELFF. The CDR3 DNA reads as TGTGCCAGCTCACCAAATGACAGGAGCACCGGGGAGCTGTTTTTT.

The rearrangement uses TRBV6-5 and TRBJ1-5, with D perhaps TRBD1 (6 bases). The germline V and J ends were trimmed by 3 bases and 14 bases, with 14 bases remaining between them. The CDR3 has 12 residues. CDR1 MNHEY and CDR2 SVGAGI come from the germline V gene. The CDR3 region has the DNA TGTGCCAGCAGTTATGGGGGGGGACACGAGCATTTT. Translation: CASSYGGGHEHF.

This clone was observed a few times. V gene TRBV6-5 combines with J gene TRBJ1-5, with D possibly matching TRBD1 (6 bases). Germline CDR1 reads MNHEY; CDR2 reads SVGAGI. Trimming cost V 8 bases and J 0 bases, with 11 bases left between them. The CDR3 has 14 amino acids. Here the CDR3 reads CASGTGYSNQPQHF. The CDR3 region has the DNA TGTGCCAGCGGAACAGGGTATAGCAATCAGCCCCAGCATTTT.

CDR3 amino acids: CASIRHQHPDTQYF. CDR3 bases: TGTGCCAGTATACGACATCAGCACCCAGATACGCAGTATTTT. V usage is TRBV19 and J usage is TRBJ2-3, with unresolved D. Germline V CDR1 and CDR2: LNHDA, SQIVND (reference sequence). V dropped 7 bases and J dropped 4 bases, with 15 bases sitting between them. The CDR3 consists of 14 residues.

V and J are TRBV14 and TRBJ1-1, with TRBD1 as a possible D gene (5 bases). This CDR3 is 16 amino acids long. Germline values: CDR1 SGHDN, CDR2 FVKESK. V was shortened by 8 bases and J by 5 bases, with 24 bases between the two germline ends. The CDR3 protein is CASYPVGGTIATEAFF. The CDR3 DNA sequence: TGTGCCAGCTACCCGGTGGGGGGGACGATCGCGACTGAAGCTTTCTTT.

The rearrangement uses TRBV12-3 or TRBV12-4 and TRBJ1-1, with unresolved D. The ends were cut back, 3 bases at V and 7 bases at J, with 9 bases in the middle. The CDR3 loop spans 12 amino acids. The CDR3: CASSFLGVEAFF. In DNA, the CDR3 is TGTGCCAGCAGTTTCCTGGGAGTTGAAGCTTTCTTT.

The CDR3 region is CASSVGQGASVYEQYF. The CDR3 nucleotides are TGTGCCAGCAGCGTAGGGCAGGGGGCCTCCGTCTACGAGCAGTACTTC. This rearrangement joins TRBV9 to TRBJ2-7; TRBD1 aligns across 8 bases. With V trimmed by 0 bases and J by 3 bases, 8 bases remained unmatched. The germline V gene encodes CDR1 SGDLS and CDR2 YYNGEE. This CDR3 comprises 16 residues.

The genes are TRBV4-2 and TRBJ2-2; 9 nucleotides align to TRBD2. CDR1 and CDR2 from the germline V gene are LGHNA and YNFKEQ. This CDR3 has 18 residues. J lost 3 bases, V lost 1 base, and 9 bases had no gene match. CDR3 sequence: CASSQVKAGGPDTGELFF. As DNA, the CDR3 is TGTGCCAGCAGCCAAGTCAAGGCGGGGGGGCCGGACACCGGGGAGCTGTTTTTT.

This sequence joins TRBV18 and TRBJ2-7; TRBD1 matches 7 bases. The length of the CDR3 is 13 residues. Per the germline V gene, CDR1 is KGHSH and CDR2 is LQKENI. J lost 1 base, V lost 6 bases, and 3 bases had no gene match. The CDR3 nucleotides read TGTGCCAGCTCGTCACAGGGGTCCTACGAGCAGTACTTC. Amino acid sequence: CASSSQGSYEQYF.

This chain connects TRBV19 to TRBJ1-3; 8 positions agree with TRBD1. Losses at the gene ends were 5 bases for V and 2 bases for J; bases not matched to a gene: 8. Germline CDR1 is LNHDA and CDR2 is SQIVND (reference sequence). The CDR3 sequence is 16 residues long. The CDR3 here is CASSSRDRLPGNTIYF. The CDR3 coding sequence is TGTGCCAGTAGTTCCCGGGACAGGTTGCCTGGAAACACCATATATTTT.